These 25 T cell receptor beta chains share one sample of origin, sequenced in a study of T cell responses to AZD1222 COVID-19 vaccine. Sequenced by immunoSEQ multiplex PCR; TCRdb stores in-frame clones only, minus some. The sample contains roughly 77,000 clones, 85% to 95% of which appear only once. The material sequenced was peripheral blood, taken on day 0 of AZD1222 vaccination. These receptor sequences come from an adult in good health.

The genes are TRBV27 and TRBJ1-6, with D perhaps TRBD1 (6 bases). From germline, CDR1 is MNHEY and CDR2 SMNVEV (reference sequence). V was clipped by 3 bases and J by 5 bases, with 17 bases between them. The CDR3 extends over 17 amino acids. In nucleotides, the CDR3 is TGTGCCAGCAGTTTGATAGGTGGGGGGCCCAATAATTCACCCCTCCACTTT. The encoded protein is CASSLIGGGPNNSPLHF.

The chain carries TRBV18 and TRBJ1-1, with 8 nucleotides matching TRBD1. Germline CDR1 and CDR2: KGHSH and LQKENI. The CDR3 totals 15 residues. The V segment lost 4 bases and the J segment 4 bases; nucleotides outside the gene matches: 8. The DNA of the CDR3 is TGTGCCAGCTCACGCGACAGGGGCCTTACCACTGAAGCTTTCTTT. This codes for CASSRDRGLTTEAFF.

The chain has TRBV5-6 and TRBJ2-3; TRBD1 is a possible D gene (6 bases). The ends were cut back, 4 bases at V and 2 bases at J, with 11 bases in the middle. Germline lookup yields CDR1 SGHDT and CDR2 YYEEEE. CDR3 size: 14 residues. CDR3 protein: CASSPTGNTDTQYF. The CDR3 DNA reads TGTGCCAGCAGCCCTACAGGGAACACAGATACGCAGTATTTT.

V gene TRBV12-3 or TRBV12-4 combines with J gene TRBJ1-1; 7 bases match TRBD1. V dropped 5 bases and J dropped 6; count of bases not matched to a gene: 6. The CDR3 extends over 13 amino acids. CDR3 amino acids: CASSLYRGSEAFF. In DNA form, the CDR3 reads TGTGCCAGCAGTCTCTACAGGGGATCTGAAGCTTTCTTT.

The genes are TRBV7-9 and TRBJ2-1, with TRBD2 matching over 7 bases. The CDR3 runs 14 residues. Germline CDR1 and CDR2: SEHNR and FQNEAQ (reference sequence). The junction had 7 bases not matched to a gene; V was cut back by 3 bases and J by 8 bases. CDR3 nucleotide sequence: TGTGCCAGCAGCTTTACTAGCGAGTTCGATGAGCAGTTCTTC. Translated: CASSFTSEFDEQFF.

The chain employs TRBV6-5 and TRBJ1-1, with TRBD1 identical over 7 bases. Losses at the gene ends were 5 bases for V and 5 bases for J; bases not matched to a gene: 8. The CDR3 has 14 amino acids. Germline CDR1 reads MNHEY; CDR2 reads SVGAGI. CDR3 nucleotide sequence: TGTGCCAGCAGTCCTGGGACAGTGATTACTGAAGCTTTCTTT. This translates into CASSPGTVITEAFF.

The rearrangement links TRBV30 to TRBJ1-1; TRBD1 agrees at 9 bases. V lost 0 bases to trimming and J lost 11 bases; unmatched junction nucleotides: 1. The CDR3 extends over 11 amino acids. Germline V gene sequence: CDR1 GTSNPN, CDR2 SVGIG (reference sequence). The CDR3 loop reads CAWSVDRGAFF. The CDR3 DNA follows: TGTGCCTGGAGTGTTGACAGGGGGGCTTTCTTT.

The V and J genes are TRBV19 and TRBJ1-5; maybe TRBD1 (6 bases). CDR1 and CDR2 from the germline V gene are LNHDA and SQIVND (reference sequence). This CDR3 spans 15 amino acids. The germline V and J ends were trimmed by 2 bases and 0 bases, with 8 bases remaining between them. The CDR3 loop reads CASSIQGSSNQPQHF. CDR3 in DNA: TGTGCCAGTAGTATACAGGGGAGTAGCAATCAGCCCCAGCATTTT.

This sequence joins TRBV12-3 or TRBV12-4 and TRBJ2-2; tentatively, D is TRBD2 (5 bases). The germline V and J ends were trimmed by 6 bases and 3 bases, with 5 bases remaining between them. This CDR3 is 12 amino acids long. The CDR3 loop reads CASRRDTGELFF. The CDR3 coding sequence is TGTGCCAGCAGGAGGGACACCGGGGAGCTGTTTTTT.

Of note for this clone: Other DNA sequences in this specimen translate into the identical CDR3. The rearrangement uses TRBV5-1 and TRBJ1-4, with D possibly TRBD1 on 5 matching bases. V lost 0 bases and J 7 bases, leaving 10 bases between the germline ends. Germline V lookup: CDR1 SGHRS, CDR2 YFSETQ. The CDR3 consists of 14 residues. DNA for the CDR3: TGCGCCAGCAGCTTGGGAGGGGCCGGTGAAAAACTGTTTTTT. Amino acids: CASSLGGAGEKLFF. The complete variable domain, with remaining parts taken from reference TRBV5-1 and TRBJ1-4, reads KAGVTQTPRYLIKTRGQQVTLSCSPISGHRSVSWYQQTPGQGLQFLFEYFSETQRNKGNFPGRFSGRQFSNSRSEMNVSTLELGDSALYLCASSLGGAGEKLFFGSGTQLSVL.

The rearrangement uses TRBV10-3 and TRBJ2-1; TRBD1 is a possible D gene (5 bases). With 5 bases removed from V and 2 bases from J, the gap between germline ends came to 16 bases. The CDR3 is 16 amino acids. The germline V gene encodes CDR1 ENHRY and CDR2 SYGVKD. Here the CDR3 DNA reads TGTGCCATCAGTCCCGGACAACTGACGACCTACAATGAGCAGTTCTTC. Its protein is CAISPGQLTTYNEQFF.

The rearrangement joins TRBV30 to TRBJ1-5; D is perhaps TRBD1 (5 bases). Trimming took off 0 bases at V and 4 bases at J, with 10 bases between the two ends. CDR1 and CDR2 from the germline V gene are GTSNPN and SVGIG (reference sequence). This CDR3 spans 14 amino acids. The CDR3 reads CAWSVLGGNQPQHF. CDR3 DNA sequence: TGTGCCTGGAGTGTACTGGGGGGGAATCAGCCCCAGCATTTT.

The V and J genes are TRBV29-1 and TRBJ1-1; 7 bases fit TRBD1. Germline V gene lookup returns CDR1 SQVTM and CDR2 ANQGSEA. J lost 11 bases, V lost 4 bases, and 7 bases had no gene match. The CDR3 extends over 11 amino acids. The CDR3 protein is CSVVRDREAFF. The CDR3 coding sequence is TGCAGCGTTGTCCGTGACAGGGAGGCTTTCTTT.

V gene TRBV27 combines with J gene TRBJ2-2; no reliable D call. CDR3 size: 15 residues. The germline V gene encodes CDR1 MNHEY and CDR2 SMNVEV (reference sequence). V was cut by 1 base and J by 5 bases, with 11 bases left in between. The chain's CDR3 is CASSLFSMGTGELFF. Written as DNA, the CDR3 is TGTGCCAGCAGTTTATTTTCTATGGGAACCGGGGAGCTGTTTTTT.

The chain has TRBV10-3 and TRBJ2-2; 7 bases line up with TRBD1. V trimming: 7 bases; J trimming: 5 bases; junction bases outside the gene matches: 7. CDR1 ENHRY and CDR2 SYGVKD come from the germline V gene. The CDR3 loop spans 14 amino acids. CDR3 nucleotide sequence: TGTGCCATCACTTCGGGACAGTCGACCGGGGAGCTGTTTTTT. Protein: CAITSGQSTGELFF.

This rearrangement joins TRBV19 to TRBJ1-2, with 10 bases lining up with TRBD1. Germline V lookup: CDR1 LNHDA, CDR2 SQIVND (reference sequence). This CDR3 is 13 amino acids long. With 8 bases clipped from V and 5 bases from J, the junction kept 5 bases outside the gene matches. The CDR3 nucleotides are TGTGCCAGTGTGGACAGGGGGGGGTATGGCTACACCTTC. Encoded protein: CASVDRGGYGYTF.

This clone was observed a few times. V is TRBV28 and J is TRBJ1-6; 7 bases match TRBD1. The germline V gene encodes CDR1 MDHEN and CDR2 SYDVKM. The CDR3 has 16 amino acids. The V and J ends lost 2 bases and 14 bases, in that order; junction bases with no gene match: 15. CDR3 amino acids: CASSLGAGRGFGSLHF. In DNA, the CDR3 is TGTGCCAGCAGTTTAGGTGCGGGCAGGGGGTTCGGGTCCCTCCACTTT.

The rearrangement uses TRBV14 and TRBJ2-5; TRBD2 is a possible D gene (6 bases). CDR3 length: 14 amino acids. Germline V lookup: CDR1 SGHDN, CDR2 FVKESK. The V gene lost 4 bases and the J gene lost 1 base, with 10 bases spanning the gap. CDR3 amino acids: CASSPLAAQETQYF. The CDR3 nucleotides read TGTGCCAGCAGCCCCTTAGCGGCCCAAGAGACCCAGTACTTC. Full variable domain (rest looked up from reference TRBV14 and TRBJ2-5): EAGVTQFPSHSVIEKGQTVTLRCDPISGHDNLYWYRRVMGKEIKFLLHFVKESKQDESGMPNNRFLAERTGGTYSTLKVQPAELEDSGVYFCASSPLAAQETQYFGPGTRLLVL.

This clone was observed once. The chain carries TRBV6-5 and TRBJ1-1; TRBD1 might be the D (5 bases). The CDR3 has 14 residues. The V and J ends lost 6 bases and 4 bases respectively, with 15 bases between them. Germline CDR1 reads MNHEY; CDR2 reads SVGAGI. The CDR3 DNA reads as TGTGCCAGCAGGGGCCCTCTTAGGGGCACTGAAGCTTTCTTT. Translated: CASRGPLRGTEAFF.

This chain uses TRBV18 with TRBJ1-2; 7 bases line up with TRBD1. V was clipped by 2 bases and J by 2 bases; unmatched bases: 5. In germline, CDR1 is KGHSH, CDR2 LQKENI. This CDR3 region has 15 residues. The CDR3 DNA follows: TGTGCCAGCTCACCAACAGGGGCAAACAACTATGGCTACACCTTC. Its translation is CASSPTGANNYGYTF. The full variable domain, in which reference TRBV18 and TRBJ1-2 provide the parts outside the CDR3, is NAGVMQNPRHLVRRRGQEARLRCSPMKGHSHVYWYRQLPEEGLKFMVYLQKENIIDESGMPKERFSAEFPKEGPSILRIQQVVRGDSAAYFCASSPTGANNYGYTFGSGTRLTVV.

The chain links TRBV7-2 to TRBJ1-3; no reliable D call. With 5 bases removed from V and 0 bases from J, the gap between germline ends came to 17 bases. CDR3 length: 17 amino acids. CDR1 and CDR2 from the germline V gene are SGHTA and FQGNSA. CDR3 amino acids: CASSPVPAGSSGNTIYF. DNA for the CDR3: TGTGCCAGCAGCCCTGTCCCCGCGGGCAGCTCTGGAAACACCATATATTTT.

The chain couples TRBV29-1 to TRBJ1-5, with D possibly being TRBD1 (5 bases). The CDR3 loop spans 12 amino acids. Germline loops: CDR1 SQVTM, CDR2 ANQGSEA. V was pared by 5 bases and J by 4 bases, with 9 bases between. The CDR3 sequence is CSVTSGNQPQHF. In nucleotides, the CDR3 is TGCAGCGTTACCTCAGGGAATCAGCCCCAGCATTTT.

This clone has a single count. The chain has TRBV9 and TRBJ2-5, with 7 bases matching TRBD2. V dropped 3 bases and J dropped 3; count of bases not matched to a gene: 8. Per the germline V gene, CDR1 is SGDLS and CDR2 is YYNGEE. This CDR3 spans 15 amino acids. The CDR3 sequence is CASSDAGTIEETQYF. The CDR3 nucleotides read TGTGCCAGCAGCGACGCCGGGACTATAGAAGAGACCCAGTACTTC.

This clone showed up just once. The rearrangement links TRBV5-4 to TRBJ1-6; D perhaps matches TRBD1 (6 bases). This CDR3 comprises 15 residues. Germline V lookup: CDR1 SGHNT, CDR2 YYREEE (reference sequence). Trimming left V 4 bases short and J 2 bases short, with 10 bases between. In nucleotides, the CDR3 is TGTGCCAGCAGCCCCGGGACAACCTATAATTCACCCCTCCACTTT. Its protein is CASSPGTTYNSPLHF.

The CDR3: CASSLINQPQHF. CDR3 DNA: TGTGCCAGCAGCTTGATAAATCAGCCCCAGCATTTT. The V and J genes are TRBV5-5 and TRBJ1-5, with D hard to call. Germline assignment: CDR1 SGHKS and CDR2 YYEKEE (reference sequence). CDR3 length: 12 residues. The V end lost 1 base, the J end lost 4 bases, and 3 bases lay between the germline ends.